These 11 T cell receptor beta chains share one sample of origin, sequenced in a study of cytotoxic CD8 clonotypes in ibrutinib-treated CLL. TCRdb keeps only in-frame clones here, not all; method: immunoSEQ multiplex PCR. The repertoire holds just over 200,000 clones, with approximately 70% as singletons. Sequencing used PBMCs, obtained after 12 months of ibrutinib treatment. The receptors were gathered from a human donor with chronic lymphocytic leukemia.

This clone was found a few times. The genes are TRBV19 and TRBJ1-5; D perhaps matches TRBD1 (5 bases). This CDR3 spans 14 amino acids. Germline V gene data show CDR1 as LNHDA and CDR2 as SQIVND (reference sequence). Trimming stripped 6 bases from V and 1 base from J, with 10 bases between. CDR3 in amino acids: CASRARQSNQPQHF. The CDR3 coding sequence is TGTGCCAGTAGGGCGAGACAGAGCAATCAGCCCCAGCATTTT. The full variable domain, with the rest looked up from reference TRBV19 and TRBJ1-5, is DGGITQSPKYLFRKEGQNVTLSCEQNLNHDAMYWYRQDPGQGLRLIYYSQIVNDFQKGDIAEGYSVSREKKESFPLTVTSAQKNPTAFYLCASRARQSNQPQHFGDGTRLSIL.

In this sample, this clone turned up many times. The gene calls are TRBV9 and TRBJ2-1; D ambiguous. Germline V gene data show CDR1 as SGDLS and CDR2 as YYNGEE. The CDR3 contains 13 residues. Trimming shortened V by 0 bases and J by 4 bases, and 5 bases separated the two germline ends. CDR3 DNA: TGTGCCAGCAGCGTAGCGAAGTACAATGAGCAGTTCTTC. Translated: CASSVAKYNEQFF.

This chain connects TRBV15 to TRBJ1-4; maybe TRBD1 (5 bases). Trimming removed 1 base at V and 9 bases at J, with 12 bases between. The CDR3 runs 14 residues. In germline, CDR1 is LNHNV, CDR2 YYDKDF (reference sequence). The CDR3: CATSRGTGAQKLFF. CDR3 DNA: TGTGCCACCAGCAGAGGTACAGGCGCCCAAAAACTGTTTTTT.

The chain uses TRBV6-5 and TRBJ1-2; D might be TRBD1 (5 bases). V was clipped by 6 bases and J by 2 bases, with 16 bases between them. Germline loops: CDR1 MNHEY, CDR2 SVGAGI. The CDR3 loop spans 15 amino acids. The chain's CDR3 is CASSPSPGKNYGYTF. The CDR3 region has the DNA TGTGCCAGCAGCCCCTCCCCAGGGAAGAACTATGGCTACACCTTC.

A few counts support this clone. The gene calls are TRBV2 and TRBJ2-6; no definite D call. Germline values: CDR1 SNHLY, CDR2 FYNNEI. Trimming took off 3 bases at V and 0 bases at J, with 6 bases between the two ends. This CDR3 region has 15 residues. The CDR3 protein is CASSDESSGANVLTF. The CDR3 coding sequence is TGTGCCAGCAGTGATGAAAGCTCTGGGGCCAACGTCCTGACTTTC.

The rearrangement uses TRBV5-1 and TRBJ2-2, with 7 positions matching TRBD1. V gave up 4 bases and J gave up 0 bases; unmatched junction bases: 6. The germline V gene encodes CDR1 SGHRS and CDR2 YFSETQ. CDR3 length equals 16 residues. In DNA form, the CDR3 reads TGCGCCAGCAGCCCGGGACAGCTCGCGAACACCGGGGAGCTGTTTTTT. Amino acid sequence: CASSPGQLANTGELFF.

The CDR3 region has the DNA TGTGCCTGGAGTGTACTAGCGGGAGGGCCCGATACGCAGTATTTT. Translation: CAWSVLAGGPDTQYF. This chain joins TRBV30 and TRBJ2-3; 13 bases map to TRBD2. CDR3 size: 15 residues. V lost 0 bases and J lost 6; bases outside the gene matches: 3. Germline loops: CDR1 GTSNPN, CDR2 SVGIG (reference sequence). Drawing the rest from reference TRBV30 and TRBJ2-3, the complete variable domain is SQTIHQWPATLVQPVGSPLSLECTVEGTSNPNLYWYRQAAGRGLQLLFYSVGIGQISSEVPQNLSASRPQDRQFILSSKKLLLSDSGFYLCAWSVLAGGPDTQYFGPGTRLTVL.

V usage is TRBV4-3 and J usage is TRBJ2-7; D may correspond to TRBD1 or TRBD2 (5 bases each). The V gene lost 4 bases and the J gene lost 3 bases, with 16 bases spanning the gap. Per the germline V gene, CDR1 is LGHNA and CDR2 is YSLEER. This CDR3 is built from 15 residues. The CDR3 reads CASSPTGLGGYEQYF. CDR3 in DNA: TGCGCCAGCAGCCCCACAGGACTCGGTGGCTACGAGCAGTACTTC.

The chain recombines TRBV6-5 with TRBJ2-2, with a possible D match to TRBD2 (6 bases). This CDR3 spans 15 amino acids. Per the germline V gene, CDR1 is MNHEY and CDR2 is SVGAGI. The V and J ends lost 10 bases and 3 bases respectively, with 18 bases between them. The CDR3 bases are TGTGCCAAAGTCGGGGTGGGAGGCGACACCGGGGAGCTGTTTTTT. Translated, it gives CAKVGVGGDTGELFF.

This clone was detected only a few times. The V gene is TRBV29-1, the J gene TRBJ1-2, with 9 bases identical to TRBD1. CDR1 is SQVTM, CDR2 ANQGSEA, per germline. V lost 6 bases, J lost 8 bases, and 10 bases stayed unmatched. There are 13 residues in the CDR3. The CDR3 reads CSVSGTGSGGYTF. DNA of the CDR3: TGCAGCGTGTCCGGGACAGGGTCAGGAGGCTACACCTTC. The whole variable domain, filled in from reference TRBV29-1 and TRBJ1-2, reads SAVISQKPSRDICQRGTSLTIQCQVDSQVTMMFWYRQQPGQSLTLIATANQGSEATYESGFVIDKFPISRPNLTFSTLTVSNMSPEDSSIYLCSVSGTGSGGYTFGSGTRLTVV.

CDR3 nucleotide sequence: TGCGCCAGCAGCCCGACACCCCAATCCTACTCTGGAAACACCATATATTTT. Protein sequence: CASSPTPQSYSGNTIYF. This sequence joins TRBV5-1 and TRBJ1-3, with no clear D. Trimming pared 4 bases from V and 0 bases from J, leaving 17 bases between. There are 17 residues in the CDR3. Germline V CDR1 and CDR2: SGHRS, YFSETQ.